The 18 T cell receptor beta chains given below trace back to one sample, sequenced in a study of T cells in Graves' hyperthyroidism and ophthalmopathy. Regions amplified from RNA transcripts were the TCR beta CDR3 regions. The TCR CDR3 was amplified in a first-round RT-PCR using the HTBI primer set. TCRdb passed the multiplex PCR reads through MiXCR, listing each CDR3 protein once. The sample records 190,000 or so distinct CDR3 sequences, 15% to 20% being singletons. The source material was blood. The receptors originated from a man aged 35 to 55 with Graves' hyperthyroidism.

This clonotype was picked up a small number of times. The V gene is TRBV27, the J gene TRBJ2-5; 9 positions agree with TRBD2. Germline lookup yields CDR1 MNHEY and CDR2 SMNVEV (reference sequence). The CDR3 is 14 residues long. V shed 4 bases, J shed 4 bases, and the junction held 4 bases outside the gene matches. In nucleotides, the CDR3 is TGTGCCAGCAGTTCCGGACTAGCGTTAGAGACCCAGTACTTC. Translated: CASSSGLALETQYF.

This clonotype appeared many times. This chain links TRBV5-1 with TRBJ1-1, with 7 bases that match TRBD1. The CDR3 sequence is 15 residues long. CDR1 SGHRS and CDR2 YFSETQ come from the germline V gene. V lost 3 bases, J lost 0 bases, and 5 bases stayed unmatched. The CDR3 spells CASSSGTVLNTEAFF. In DNA, the CDR3 is TGCGCCAGCAGCTCGGGGACAGTGTTGAACACTGAAGCTTTCTTT.

This clonotype was seen only a few times. The J gene is TRBJ2-3, the V gene TRBV5-6; TRBD1 aligns across 9 bases. CDR1 is SGHDT and CDR2 is YYEEEE in the germline V gene. J lost 4 bases, V lost 4 bases, and 4 bases had no gene match. The length of the CDR3 is 14 residues. The CDR3 reads CASSPGTGSDTQYF. The CDR3 nucleotides are TGTGCCAGCAGCCCTGGGACAGGGTCAGATACGCAGTATTTT.

This clonotype showed up many times. V gene TRBV5-1 combines with J gene TRBJ1-4, with a tentative D call TRBD1 (5 bases). Trimming pared 6 bases from V and 0 bases from J, leaving 12 bases between. CDR3 length: 15 residues. Germline lookup yields CDR1 SGHRS and CDR2 YFSETQ. The CDR3 is CASTAGHATNEKLFF. The CDR3 DNA reads TGCGCCAGCACTGCCGGACACGCAACTAATGAAAAACTGTTTTTT.

This clonotype was seen repeatedly, ten times or more. The chain joins TRBV30 to TRBJ1-5; D might be TRBD1 (5 bases). Germline CDR1 and CDR2: GTSNPN and SVGIG (reference sequence). Trimming cost V 0 bases and J 4 bases, with 7 bases left between them. This CDR3 has 13 amino acids. The CDR3 nucleotides read TGTGCCTGGAGTGTACAGGAAAATCAGCCCCAGCATTTT. Amino acid sequence: CAWSVQENQPQHF.

The table lists this clonotype with many counts. Here the CDR3 DNA reads TGTGCCATCAGTGTTGCATCGGGGGCCAGTTTCTACGAGCAGTACTTC. Encoded protein: CAISVASGASFYEQYF. V and J are TRBV10-3 and TRBJ2-7; D is perhaps TRBD1 or TRBD2 (6 bases each). V shed 4 bases and J shed 3 bases, with 19 bases lying between them. Per the germline V gene, CDR1 is ENHRY and CDR2 is SYGVKD. This CDR3 has 16 residues.

Many counts were recorded for this clonotype. The chain couples TRBV7-2 to TRBJ2-5; maybe TRBD1 (6 bases). This CDR3 is 12 amino acids long. In germline, CDR1 is SGHTA, CDR2 FQGNSA. V gave up 4 bases and J gave up 5 bases, with 8 bases separating them. Written as DNA, the CDR3 is TGTGCCAGCAGCTCCCAGGGGGAGACCCAGTACTTC. Protein: CASSSQGETQYF.

For this clonotype: An end of the junction does not agree with germline; a read error may underlie this. The rearrangement links TRBV4-3 to TRBJ2-3; 13 nucleotides match TRBD2. The CDR3 spans 17 residues. CDR1 and CDR2 from the germline V gene are LGHNA and YSLEER. This CDR3 is CASSHGLAGAKGDTRYF. CDR3 DNA sequence: TGCGCCAGCAGCCATGGACTAGCGGGGGCCAAAGGGGATACGCGGTATTTT.

This clonotype was recorded at least ten times. V and J are TRBV28 and TRBJ2-7; no reliable D call. V was cut by 1 base and J by 5 bases, with 15 bases left in between. Germline V gives CDR1 MDHEN, CDR2 SYDVKM. The CDR3 extends over 15 amino acids. CDR3 loop: CASSLLGRERNEQYF. CDR3 nucleotides: TGTGCCAGCAGTTTATTGGGTAGGGAACGGAACGAGCAGTACTTC.

The rearrangement uses TRBV9 and TRBJ1-6; tentatively, D is TRBD1 (5 bases). Germline V gene sequence: CDR1 SGDLS, CDR2 YYNGEE. The V end lost 9 bases, the J end lost 8 bases, and 12 bases lay between the germline ends. The CDR3 is 12 residues long. This CDR3 reads CATGGVDSPLHF. DNA of the CDR3: TGTGCCACGGGGGGGGTGGATTCACCCCTCCACTTT. The full variable domain, completed using reference TRBV9 and TRBJ1-6, is DSGVTQTPKHLITATGQRVTLRCSPRSGDLSVYWYQQSLDQGLQFLIQYYNGEERAKGNILERFSAQQFPDLHSELNLSSLELGDSALYFCATGGVDSPLHFGNGTRLTVT.

This clonotype was recorded a few times. This sequence joins TRBV6-1 and TRBJ2-7; D is perhaps TRBD2 (6 bases). The germline V gene has CDR1 MNHNS and CDR2 SASEGT. V lost 4 bases and J lost 2, with 12 bases in between. The CDR3 spans 14 residues. The DNA of the CDR3 is TGTGCCAGCAGTGGTCGTGGAGGGGCCTACGAGCAGTACTTC. The encoded protein is CASSGRGGAYEQYF.

There are many counts of this clonotype. The chain has TRBV6-1 and TRBJ1-1; 7 bases align to TRBD1. The CDR3 has 16 amino acids. V trimming: 5 bases; J trimming: 11 bases; junction bases outside the gene matches: 20. Germline lookup yields CDR1 MNHNS and CDR2 SASEGT. This CDR3 is CASSTGTTGKVARAFF. The CDR3 coding sequence is TGTGCCAGCAGTACCGGCACGACAGGGAAGGTAGCGCGCGCTTTCTTT.

The V call is TRBV19, the J call TRBJ2-3; 11 bases fit TRBD2. V shed 0 bases, J shed 3 bases, and the junction held 5 bases outside the gene matches. Germline V gene sequence: CDR1 LNHDA, CDR2 SQIVND (reference sequence). The length of the CDR3 is 17 residues. The CDR3 here is CASSIDSGGAGTDTQYF. CDR3 nucleotides: TGTGCCAGTAGTATAGATAGCGGGGGGGCCGGAACAGATACGCAGTATTTT.

This chain connects TRBV19 to TRBJ1-6; possible D gene TRBD1, 6 bases. The CDR3 consists of 14 residues. The V and J ends lost 10 bases and 7 bases respectively, with 17 bases between them. The germline V gene encodes CDR1 LNHDA and CDR2 SQIVND (reference sequence). In DNA, the CDR3 is TGTGCCACCCAACAGGGACGGGGGAATTCACCCCTCCACTTT. Amino acids: CATQQGRGNSPLHF.

This clonotype showed up many times. The chain carries TRBV2 and TRBJ1-1; D is unclear. With 5 bases removed from V and 0 bases from J, the gap between germline ends came to 7 bases. The CDR3 consists of 13 residues. Germline CDR1 SNHLY, CDR2 FYNNEI. CDR3 DNA: TGTGCCAGCAGTAACCTTATGAACACTGAAGCTTTCTTT. Encoded protein: CASSNLMNTEAFF.

This clonotype has a count of ten or more. V gene TRBV6-1 combines with J gene TRBJ2-7; D not certain. In germline, CDR1 is MNHNS, CDR2 SASEGT. Trimming stripped 7 bases from V and 2 bases from J, with 12 bases between. The CDR3 consists of 13 residues. The CDR3 sequence: CASINRYTYEQYF. The CDR3 nucleotides read TGTGCCAGCATAAACCGTTATACCTACGAGCAGTACTTC.

This clonotype was recorded at least ten times. The chain joins TRBV28 to TRBJ1-4; D may be TRBD1 (5 bases). With 7 bases removed from V and 3 bases from J, the gap between germline ends came to 9 bases. Germline CDR1 reads MDHEN; CDR2 reads SYDVKM. The CDR3 runs to 13 residues. The CDR3: CASTGTSNEKLFF. The DNA for the CDR3 is TGTGCCAGCACCGGGACTTCTAATGAAAAACTGTTTTTT. The full variable domain, completed using reference TRBV28 and TRBJ1-4, is DVKVTQSSRYLVKRTGEKVFLECVQDMDHENMFWYRQDPGLGLRLIYFSYDVKMKEKGDIPEGYSVSREKKERFSLILESASTNQTSMYLCASTGTSNEKLFFGSGTQLSVL.

This clonotype was counted at least ten times. This rearrangement joins TRBV30 to TRBJ2-2; D is perhaps TRBD2 (5 bases). The CDR3 extends over 13 amino acids. V lost 0 bases, J lost 6 bases, and 8 bases lay in between. Germline V gene lookup returns CDR1 GTSNPN and CDR2 SVGIG (reference sequence). This CDR3 reads CAWSVNSAGELFF. Written as DNA, the CDR3 is TGTGCCTGGAGTGTAAATAGCGCCGGGGAGCTGTTTTTT.